This T cell receptor beta chain stems from a study of regulatory T cells in long-lasting Graves disease. Time point given: newly diagnosed GD, antithyroid drugs for less than 3 months. The TCR library used RNA extracted from PBMCs. In its sample, this clonotype was seen many times. Its antigen is currently unknown. General study findings and limits: It was possible that the small sample size reduced accuracy. Newly diagnosed patients had higher TCR diversity than persistent Graves' patients did.

The CDR3 has 13 residues. The germline V gene encodes CDR1 LGHNT and CDR2 FRNRAP. The V gene lost 3 bases and the J gene lost 7 bases, with 9 bases spanning the gap. Sequencing libraries for TCR beta were prepared with iRepertoire HTBI primers and Arm-PCR of CDR3 regions. TCRdb reanalysed the multiplex PCR reads using MiXCR and keeps one entry per CDR3 protein. The table includes about 450,000 distinct CDR3 sequences, about 14% detected once. These data were also filed under a second study, of T cells in Graves' hyperthyroidism and ophthalmopathy.

The clonotype comes from a woman between 50 and 59 years old with Graves disease. The chain is built from TRBV12-5 and TRBJ2-2; possibly TRBD1 for D (6 bases). The sample was peripheral blood mononuclear cells (PBMCs), taken at new diagnosis, from a patient treated with antithyroid drugs. This CDR3 reads CASGFWTDGELFF. The CDR3 DNA reads as TGTGCTAGTGGTTTCTGGACAGACGGGGAGCTGTTTTTT.